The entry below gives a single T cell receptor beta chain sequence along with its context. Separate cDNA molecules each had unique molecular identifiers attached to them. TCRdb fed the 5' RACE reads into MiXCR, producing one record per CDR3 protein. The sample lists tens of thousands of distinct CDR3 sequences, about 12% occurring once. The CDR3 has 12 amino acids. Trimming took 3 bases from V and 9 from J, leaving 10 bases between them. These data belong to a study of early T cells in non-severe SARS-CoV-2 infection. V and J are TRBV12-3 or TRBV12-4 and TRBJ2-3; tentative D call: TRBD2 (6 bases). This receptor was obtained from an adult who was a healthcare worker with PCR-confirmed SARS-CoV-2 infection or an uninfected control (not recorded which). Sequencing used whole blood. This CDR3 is CASSFGDSTQYF. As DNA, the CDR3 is TGTGCCAGCAGTTTTGGGGACTCGACGCAGTATTTT.